One and the same sample provided the 4 T cell receptor beta chains below, sequenced in a study of neurological immune-mediated disorders. TCRdb re-analysed the 5' RACE reads in MiXCR, keeping a single row per CDR3 protein. This sample has 100,000 or so distinct CDR3 sequences, with about 13% found just once. Indicated time point: longitudinal time-point 2. Sequenced sample: PBMCs. The receptor source for this set is a female donor with HTLV-1-associated myelopathy (HAM/TSP).

This clonotype was counted many times. J is TRBJ2-3 and V is TRBV28; D unresolved. Trimming removed 5 bases from V and 3 bases from J, with 6 bases in between. The CDR3 has 12 amino acids. From germline, CDR1 is MDHEN and CDR2 SYDVKM. The CDR3 loop reads CASSVQTDTQYF. The CDR3 coding sequence is TGTGCCAGCAGTGTTCAAACAGATACGCAGTATTTT. The whole variable domain, remainder taken from reference TRBV28 and TRBJ2-3, is DVKVTQSSRYLVKRTGEKVFLECVQDMDHENMFWYRQDPGLGLRLIYFSYDVKMKEKGDIPEGYSVSREKKERFSLILESASTNQTSMYLCASSVQTDTQYFGPGTRLTVL.

This clonotype was observed many times. The J gene is TRBJ2-6, the V gene TRBV15; D remains unclear. The germline gives CDR1 LNHNV, CDR2 YYDKDF (reference sequence). There are 12 residues in the CDR3. DNA for the CDR3: TGTGCTACCCGTTCTGGGGCCAACGTCCTGACTTTC. Amino acids: CATRSGANVLTF.

The sample holds many counts of this clonotype. V usage is TRBV28 and J usage is TRBJ2-7; no definite D call. V lost 3 bases and J 6 bases, leaving 9 bases between the germline ends. This CDR3 region has 12 residues. CDR1 is MDHEN, CDR2 SYDVKM, per germline. CDR3 coding DNA: TGTGCCAGCAGTTTGGCGAACGGCGAGCAGTACTTC. It translates to CASSLANGEQYF.

This clonotype was counted ten times or more. J is TRBJ1-4 and V is TRBV10-3; TRBD1 is a possible D gene (6 bases). Trimming took off 8 bases at V and 2 bases at J, with 9 bases between the two ends. The CDR3 consists of 13 residues. The germline V gene encodes CDR1 ENHRY and CDR2 SYGVKD. CDR3 amino acids: CAIHRETNEKLFF. DNA for the CDR3: TGTGCCATCCACAGGGAGACTAATGAAAAACTGTTTTTT.